This TCR beta chain comes out of a study of response to subunit inactivated influenza vaccine. Study findings and constraints: Authors suggested that a seasonal influenza vaccination recruits few new T cells each time.

TCRdb independently ran MiXCR on the RT-PCR reads; one entry per CDR3 protein. The sample carries roughly 700,000 distinct CDR3 sequences, 15% to 18% recorded once. A word on this clonotype: Its antigen is unknown.

The ends were cut back, 6 bases at V and 2 bases at J, with 17 bases in the middle. This CDR3 region has 15 residues. The TCR sequence derives from a man aged 45-65 years who received an inactivated influenza vaccine. The specimen comprised PBMCs from blood, sampled 12 days after vaccination. The rearrangement joins TRBV12-3 or TRBV12-4 to TRBJ2-7; the D gene is possibly TRBD2 (5 bases). The CDR3 is CASSPDPGSAYEQYF. DNA for the CDR3: TGTGCCAGCAGCCCCGATCCGGGGTCAGCCTACGAGCAGTACTTC.